This T cell receptor (beta chain) was obtained from a study of T cells in Graves' hyperthyroidism and ophthalmopathy. With respect to this clonotype: As yet, its antigen is unknown.

Trimming took off 4 bases at V and 5 bases at J, with 15 bases between the two ends. CDR1 and CDR2 from the germline V gene are SGHTA and FQGTGA. The CDR3 runs to 15 residues. Template material for amplifying TCR beta CDR3 regions consisted of RNA transcripts. A set of HTBI primers served as the primers for a first-round RT-PCR of the TCR CDR3. Via MiXCR, TCRdb re-called the multiplex PCR reads, giving one row per CDR3 protein. Altogether a few hundred thousand distinct CDR3 sequences are present, around 42% being singletons, with the ten largest covering around 20%. Study results and limitations: It was a median around 6 months before onset that the model predicted ophthalmopathy. Using 13 V-J features, a model discriminated ophthalmopathy from stable hyperthyroidism.

Patients having uncontrolled infection, another autoimmune disease, pregnancy or lactation were not included. The clonotype was recovered from an adult woman with Graves' disease, either hyperthyroidism or ophthalmopathy (not recorded which). What was sequenced was peripheral blood or thyroid tissue (not recorded which). V usage is TRBV7-3 and J usage is TRBJ1-5, with D perhaps TRBD1 (6 bases). In DNA form, the CDR3 reads TGTGCCAGCAGCTCCAAGCAGGGGCTGCATCAGCCCCAGCATTTT. It is translated as CASSSKQGLHQPQHF.